These T cell receptor beta chains were read from a single sample in a study of OX40 agonist ivuxolimab in advanced cancers. Produced via immunoSEQ multiplex PCR; TCRdb's table is partial and in-frame only. The data show tens of thousands of clones, 83% seen once. The sequencing here drew on CD4+ or CD8+ T cells sorted from blood, taken in a trial of the OX40 agonist ivuxolimab. These receptors all stem from an adult with an advanced solid tumor such as melanoma, head and neck, liver or kidney cancer. Each CDR3 is given with its conserved first and last residue. Each record gives: D gene, V gene, clone size, J gene, CDR3 protein, CDR3 DNA. D genes are given only for firm matches. Rows give clone size only sometimes, using once, few, many, or a class for an expanded clone.

D: -
V: TRBV5-4
size: few
J: TRBJ2-3
CDR3: CASSLDQRGGKNTQYF
DNA: TGTGCCAGCAGCTTGGATCAGAGGGGGGGTAAAAATACGCAGTATTTT

D: TRBD1
V: TRBV2
size: few
J: TRBJ2-3
CDR3: CASTLPQGGTDTQYF
DNA: TGTGCCAGCACACTACCACAGGGGGGCACAGATACGCAGTATTTT

D: -
V: TRBV5-1
size: -
J: TRBJ1-4
CDR3: CASSPDTGGSATNEKLFF
DNA: TGCGCCAGCAGCCCGGACACGGGGGGCTCGGCAACTAATGAAAAACTGTTTTTT

D: TRBD2
V: TRBV10-3
size: -
J: TRBJ2-3
CDR3: CAISEGGGPDTQYF
DNA: TGTGCCATCAGTGAGGGGGGGGGTCCAGATACGCAGTATTTT

D: TRBD1
V: TRBV6-1
size: -
J: TRBJ1-2
CDR3: CASSEVTGSGYTF
DNA: TGTGCCAGCAGTGAAGTGACAGGGAGTGGCTACACCTTC

D: TRBD1
V: TRBV28
size: once
J: TRBJ1-2
CDR3: CASRYRGGENYGYTF
DNA: TGTGCCAGCAGGTACAGGGGAGGAGAGAACTATGGCTACACCTTC

D: -
V: TRBV4-3
size: -
J: TRBJ1-2
CDR3: CASSQGRWGYTF
DNA: TGCGCCAGCAGCCAAGGAAGATGGGGCTACACCTTC

D: -
V: TRBV9
size: -
J: TRBJ1-4
CDR3: CASSVTATNEKLFF
DNA: TGTGCCAGCAGCGTTACAGCAACTAATGAAAAACTGTTTTTT

D: -
V: TRBV6-1
size: few
J: TRBJ2-3
CDR3: CASTNFRSTDTQYF
DNA: TGTGCCAGCACAAATTTCCGTAGCACAGATACGCAGTATTTT

D: -
V: TRBV5-6
size: -
J: TRBJ2-3
CDR3: CASSYTDTQYF
DNA: TGTGCCAGCAGCTACACAGATACGCAGTATTTT

D: TRBD2
V: TRBV6-6
size: -
J: TRBJ2-5
CDR3: CASSDGGAGGTQYF
DNA: TGTGCCAGCAGCGACGGGGGGGCCGGAGGGACCCAGTACTTC

D: -
V: TRBV7-8
size: -
J: TRBJ1-2
CDR3: CASSSYRGPGYGYTF
DNA: TGTGCCAGCAGCTCGTATAGAGGGCCGGGGTATGGCTACACCTTC

D: -
V: TRBV18
size: -
J: TRBJ2-3
CDR3: CASSPPQTTDTQYF
DNA: TGTGCCAGCTCACCTCCTCAAACCACAGATACGCAGTATTTT

D: -
V: TRBV7-2
size: -
J: TRBJ2-1
CDR3: CASSQGAGTHNEQFF
DNA: TGTGCCAGCAGCCAAGGGGCCGGGACACACAATGAGCAGTTCTTC

D: -
V: TRBV28
size: few
J: TRBJ1-2
CDR3: CASSKSDGLNYGYTF
DNA: TGTGCCAGCAGTAAATCGGACGGACTCAACTATGGCTACACCTTC

D: TRBD2
V: TRBV6-6
size: few
J: TRBJ2-1
CDR3: CASSLRGGYEQFF
DNA: TGTGCCAGCAGCCTCCGGGGGGGCTATGAGCAGTTCTTC

D: TRBD1
V: TRBV4-1
size: once
J: TRBJ1-5
CDR3: CASSRGATGESNQPQHF
DNA: TGCGCCAGCAGCCGGGGGGCCACAGGGGAAAGCAATCAGCCCCAGCATTTT

D: -
V: TRBV5-1
size: few
J: TRBJ2-7
CDR3: CASSLVQGTYEQYF
DNA: TGCGCCAGCAGCTTGGTCCAGGGTACCTACGAGCAGTACTTC